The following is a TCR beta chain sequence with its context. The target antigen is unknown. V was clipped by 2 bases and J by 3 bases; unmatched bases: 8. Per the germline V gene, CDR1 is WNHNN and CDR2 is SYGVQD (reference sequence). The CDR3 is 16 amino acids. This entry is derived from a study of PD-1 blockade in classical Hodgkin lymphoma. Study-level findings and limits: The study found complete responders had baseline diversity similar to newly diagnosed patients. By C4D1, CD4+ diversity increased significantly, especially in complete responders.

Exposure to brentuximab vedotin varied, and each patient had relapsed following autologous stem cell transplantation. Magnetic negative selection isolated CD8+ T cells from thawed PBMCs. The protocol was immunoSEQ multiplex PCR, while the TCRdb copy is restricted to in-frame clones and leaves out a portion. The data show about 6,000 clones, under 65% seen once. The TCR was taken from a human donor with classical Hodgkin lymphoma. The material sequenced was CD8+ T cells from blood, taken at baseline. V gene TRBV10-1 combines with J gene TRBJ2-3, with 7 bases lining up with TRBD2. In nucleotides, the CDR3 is TGCGCCAGCAGTGAGAGGGTGGGAGGGCCGACAGATACGCAGTATTTT. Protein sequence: CASSERVGGPTDTQYF.